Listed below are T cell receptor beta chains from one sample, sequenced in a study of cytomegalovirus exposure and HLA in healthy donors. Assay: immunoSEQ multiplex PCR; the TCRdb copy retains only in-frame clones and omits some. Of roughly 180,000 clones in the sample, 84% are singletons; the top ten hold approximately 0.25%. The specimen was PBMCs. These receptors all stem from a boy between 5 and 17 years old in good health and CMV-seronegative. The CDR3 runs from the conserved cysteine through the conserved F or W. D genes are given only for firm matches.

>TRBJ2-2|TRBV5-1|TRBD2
TGCGCCAGCAGCTTAGATATCGGGAGGGCCCGGACCGGGGAGCTGTTTTTT
CASSLDIGRARTGELFF
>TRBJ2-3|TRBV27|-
TGTGCCAGCAGTTATTCACAGGGTCATAGCACAGATACGCAGTATTTT
CASSYSQGHSTDTQYF
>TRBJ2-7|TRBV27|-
TGTGCCAGCAGTTTATCTCCTTCGGGGAAGTTATCGCGGGAGCAGTACTTC
CASSLSPSGKLSREQYF
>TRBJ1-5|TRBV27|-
TGTGCCAGCAGTTTACAGGGTCAGCCCCAGCATTTT
CASSLQGQPQHF
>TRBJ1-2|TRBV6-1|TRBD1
TGTGCCAGCAGTCAAGGGGGCGGTTTCACAGGCGTAAGCGGCTACACCTTC
CASSQGGGFTGVSGYTF
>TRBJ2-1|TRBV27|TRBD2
TGTGCCAGCAGTTTGTCTAGCGGGAAGTACAATGAGCAGTTCTTC
CASSLSSGKYNEQFF
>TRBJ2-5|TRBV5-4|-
TGTGCCAGCAGCTCCGGTGGGGCCCAAGAGACCCAGTACTTC
CASSSGGAQETQYF
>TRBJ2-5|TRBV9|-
TGTGCCAGCAGCGTAGTCGGGGAGACCCAGTACTTC
CASSVVGETQYF
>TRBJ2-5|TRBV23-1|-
TGCGCCAGCAGTCAAGCGGGAGAGACCCAGTACTTC
CASSQAGETQYF
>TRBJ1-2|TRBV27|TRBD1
TGTGCCAGCAGTTCACCCGCCTCAGGGGGCGTATACTATGGCTACACCTTC
CASSSPASGGVYYGYTF
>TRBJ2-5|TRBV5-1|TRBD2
TGCGCCAGCAGCTTCTGGCGGGGGGAAGAGACCCAGTACTTC
CASSFWRGEETQYF